These T cell receptor beta chains were read from a single sample in a study of cytomegalovirus exposure and HLA in healthy donors. TCRdb keeps only in-frame clones here, not all; method: immunoSEQ multiplex PCR. The table records 73,000 or so clones, 73% of them present only once. Sequencing was done on a sample of PBMCs. These receptors originate from a woman between 35 and 50 years old in good health and CMV-seropositive. Both conserved end residues are part of each CDR3. The D gene is left open where the match is weak. A row's size may be missing; if present it is once, few, many or a size class.

>.|.|TRBJ1-1|TRBV5-6
TGTGCCAGCAGCTTGACCGGGACATCTTCAAACACTGAAGCTTTCTTT
CASSLTGTSSNTEAFF
>.|.|TRBJ2-1|TRBV25-1
TGTGCCAGCAGTGAATATGATGTGTGGGGCGATGAGCAGTTCTTC
CASSEYDVWGDEQFF
>.|.|TRBJ1-2|TRBV4-3
TGCGCCAGCAGCCTCCTGGGAGGGGGCTATGGCTACACCTTC
CASSLLGGGYGYTF
>.|.|TRBJ1-2|TRBV7-9
TGTGCCAGCAGCATAGGGAACTCGTGGCGGGACTATGGCTACACCTTC
CASSIGNSWRDYGYTF
>.|.|TRBJ2-6|TRBV25-1
TGTGCCAGCACGCAGGGGGCCAACGTCCTGACTTTC
CASTQGANVLTF
>.|.|TRBJ2-1|TRBV5-1
TGCGCCAGCAGCTTGGGACAGTCCTACAATGAGCAGTTCTTC
CASSLGQSYNEQFF
>once|TRBD1|TRBJ1-2|TRBV30
TGTGCCTGGAGATCTCCGGGACAGGGCTATGGCTACACCTTC
CAWRSPGQGYGYTF
>.|.|TRBJ1-3|TRBV5-4
TGTGCCAGCAGCCCGACGACGGGGATAAACACCATATATTTT
CASSPTTGINTIYF
>.|.|TRBJ1-3|TRBV7-9
TGTGCCAGCAGCTCTTCGCTTGGGAGGACCTCTGGAAACACCATATATTTT
CASSSSLGRTSGNTIYF
>.|.|TRBJ2-6|TRBV15
TGTGCCACCAGCAGAAGAGGCTCTGGGGCCAACGTCCTGACTTTC
CATSRRGSGANVLTF
>.|TRBD2|TRBJ2-1|TRBV29-1
TGCAGCGTTGGTGGGGGGACCAGGACTAGCGGGACTTCCTACAATGAGCAGTTCTTC
CSVGGGTRTSGTSYNEQFF
>.|.|TRBJ2-7|TRBV28
TGTGCCAGCAGTCCCCAGTCCAGGGACGAGCAGTACTTC
CASSPQSRDEQYF
>few|.|TRBJ1-3|TRBV30
TGTGCCTGGAGTGTCCGGTTAGCAGACACCATATATTTT
CAWSVRLADTIYF
>.|TRBD2|TRBJ2-1|TRBV14
TGTGCCAGCAGCCAGATAGCGGGGAGCTCCTACAATGAGCAGTTCTTC
CASSQIAGSSYNEQFF
>.|.|TRBJ2-7|TRBV9
TGTGCCAGCAGCACTGGACTAACCGGGTCCTACGAGCAGTACTTC
CASSTGLTGSYEQYF
>.|.|TRBJ1-5|TRBV27
TGTGACTACAAACCCACAAGGAGCAATCAGCCCCAGCATTTT
CDYKPTRSNQPQHF
>few|.|TRBJ2-3|TRBV5-1
TGCGCCAGCAGCTGGCAGGGGTATAAAGATACGCAGTATTTT
CASSWQGYKDTQYF
>few|.|TRBJ1-6|TRBV2
TGTGCCAGCAGTTTGCAGGCACTCCACTTT
CASSLQALHF
>.|.|TRBJ1-1|TRBV4-1
TGCGCCAGCAGCCAATGGACAGAAACCTACACTGAAGCTTTCTTT
CASSQWTETYTEAFF
>.|.|TRBJ1-4|TRBV28
TGTGCCAGCAGCCCGCTAGGGGGGGCGGACGAAAAACTGTTTTTT
CASSPLGGADEKLFF
>.|.|TRBJ2-1|TRBV11-2
TGTGCCAGCAGCTCTAGCGATGAGCAGTTCTTC
CASSSSDEQFF
>.|.|TRBJ1-1|TRBV5-6
TGTGCCAGCAGACTGTTACGGGTGGAGGATACTGAAGCTTTCTTT
CASRLLRVEDTEAFF
>.|.|TRBJ2-7|TRBV27
TGTGCCAGCAGTGTAGGGGCCCGCTACGAGCAGTACTTC
CASSVGARYEQYF
>.|TRBD1|TRBJ2-3|TRBV6-5
TGTGCCAGCAGTTATGGGACAGGGGTTACAGATACGCAGTATTTT
CASSYGTGVTDTQYF
>.|.|TRBJ2-7|TRBV5-1
TGCGCCAGCAGTCAGGAATCCTACGAGCAGTACTTC
CASSQESYEQYF
>.|TRBD1|TRBJ2-2|TRBV4-2
TGTGCCAGCAGCCAAGATTGGACAGGGGCTGGTGGGGAGCTGTTTTTT
CASSQDWTGAGGELFF
>once|TRBD1|TRBJ2-5|TRBV11-2
TGTGCCAGCGTATTCGACAGGGGGCATCGAGAGACCCAGTACTTC
CASVFDRGHRETQYF
>.|.|TRBJ1-2|TRBV7-2
TGTGCCAGCAGCACTGACAGACTTAACTATGGCTACACCTTC
CASSTDRLNYGYTF
>few|.|TRBJ2-1|TRBV12-2
TGTGCAAGTCGCTCAGACCCTACCCGGGGTCTGCCCTACAATGAGCAGTTCTTC
CASRSDPTRGLPYNEQFF
>few|.|TRBJ1-1|TRBV9
TGTGCCAGCAGCGTAGTCGGAGGGCTGAACACTGAAGCTTTCTTT
CASSVVGGLNTEAFF
>.|.|TRBJ2-7|TRBV5-1
TGCGCCAGCAGCTTTAAAGGAGGGTCAGGCGAGCAGTACTTC
CASSFKGGSGEQYF
>.|.|TRBJ1-5|TRBV29-1
TGCAGCGCCAGGTTTGGTAACAATCAGCCCCAGCATTTT
CSARFGNNQPQHF
>few|.|TRBJ2-7|TRBV19
TGTGCCAGTGGGGAACAGGGAATGGGCGAGCAGTACTTC
CASGEQGMGEQYF
>once|TRBD1|TRBJ1-1|TRBV25-1
TGTGCCAGCAGTAACGACAGGGGGCGTATGACTGAAGCTTTCTTT
CASSNDRGRMTEAFF
>.|.|TRBJ2-2|TRBV14
TGTGCCAGCAGCCATACAACGGGAGCGGCGAACACCGGGGAGCTGTTTTTT
CASSHTTGAANTGELFF
>.|TRBD2|TRBJ2-5|TRBV6-5
TGTGCCAGCAGTTATAGCGGGGGGGAACAAGAGACCCAGTACTTC
CASSYSGGEQETQYF
>.|.|TRBJ1-2|TRBV5-1
TGCGCCAGCAGCTTCGGCGACGGTAGAGGCTATGGCTACACCTTC
CASSFGDGRGYGYTF
>.|TRBD2|TRBJ2-1|TRBV6-5
TGTGCCAGCAGTAAAAGCGGGGGGGGTAATGAGCAGTTCTTC
CASSKSGGGNEQFF
>.|TRBD2|TRBJ2-7|TRBV10-1
TGCGCCAACGTGCGGGAGGGCTTCTCCTACGAGCAGTACTTC
CANVREGFSYEQYF
>.|TRBD1|TRBJ2-7|TRBV4-1
TGCGCCAGCAGCCAAGGGGGGACAGGAGTCTACGAGCAGTACTTC
CASSQGGTGVYEQYF
>few|TRBD1|TRBJ2-3|TRBV10-3
TGTGCCATCAATAGGGGGACAGGGGCACGGGATACGCAGTATTTT
CAINRGTGARDTQYF
>.|TRBD1|TRBJ1-2|TRBV7-8
TGTGCCAGCAGCTCCGACAGGGTATCGAGATATGGCTACACCTTC
CASSSDRVSRYGYTF
>.|TRBD2|TRBJ2-7|TRBV5-1
TGCGCCAGCGCCCCTCAGGGAGGGATCGAGCAGTACTTC
CASAPQGGIEQYF
>.|.|TRBJ2-7|TRBV7-9
TGTGCCAGCAGCTTTGTTATACGGCGGGACCCCTACGAGCAGTACTTC
CASSFVIRRDPYEQYF
>.|TRBD1|TRBJ1-5|TRBV6-1
TGTGCCAGCACAGGGGGCTATAGCAATCAGCCCCAGCATTTT
CASTGGYSNQPQHF
>.|.|TRBJ2-1|TRBV5-6
TGTGCCAGCAGCTTTTTCCCGGGAGAGGGTGAGCAGTTCTTC
CASSFFPGEGEQFF
>.|TRBD1|TRBJ1-1|TRBV5-4
TGTGCCAGCAGCTGGACAGGACAGGGCCGCACTGAAGCTTTCTTT
CASSWTGQGRTEAFF
>.|TRBD2|TRBJ2-1|TRBV28
TGTGCCAGCAGTTTTATAGAACTAGCGGGAAGGAATGAGCAGTTCTTC
CASSFIELAGRNEQFF
>few|TRBD1|TRBJ2-7|TRBV5-4
TGTGCCAGCAGCTTTGGACAGGGGGAAATCGAGCAGTACTTC
CASSFGQGEIEQYF